The clone carrying this TCR beta chain was detected only a few times. Its specificity is unknown. A second 7 to 11 cycle PCR used barcoded and J-beta primers. In TCRdb, the 5' RACE reads were re-called with MiXCR into one record per CDR3 protein. The data contain approximately 800,000 distinct CDR3 sequences, more than 20% of them singletons. These data come from a study of blood T cells in healthy people across ages. Study-level results: TCR beta diversity tracked closely with naive T cell percentage. Total diversity from one million sequenced T cells was likely underestimated.

CDR3 length: 16 amino acids. Germline V gives CDR1 MNHEY, CDR2 SVGAGI. These records were also assigned to another study, of T cells of mothers and their children.

This receptor was taken from a boy between 5 and 17 years old in good health. The V and J genes are TRBV6-5 and TRBJ2-5; TRBD1 aligns across 7 bases. With the DNA end fitting TRBJ2-7 better, the J assignment may be wrong. The specimen was blood. The CDR3 spells CASSYSRDSLSYEQYF. DNA of the CDR3: TGTGCCAGCAGTTACTCGAGGGACAGCCTCTCCTACGAGCAGTACTTC.